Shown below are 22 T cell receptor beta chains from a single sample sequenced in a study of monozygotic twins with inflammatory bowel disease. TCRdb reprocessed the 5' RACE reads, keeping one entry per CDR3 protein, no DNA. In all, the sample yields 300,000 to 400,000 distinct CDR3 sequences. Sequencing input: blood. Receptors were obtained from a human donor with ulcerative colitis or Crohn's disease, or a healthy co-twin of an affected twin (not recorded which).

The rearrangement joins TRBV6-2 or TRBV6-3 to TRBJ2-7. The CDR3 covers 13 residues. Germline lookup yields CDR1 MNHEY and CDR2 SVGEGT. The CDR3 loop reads CASSYIGLSEQYF.

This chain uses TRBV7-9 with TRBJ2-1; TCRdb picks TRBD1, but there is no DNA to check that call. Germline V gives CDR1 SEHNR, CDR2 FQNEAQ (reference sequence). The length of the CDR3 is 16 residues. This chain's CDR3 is CASSPYQGGHLNEQFF.

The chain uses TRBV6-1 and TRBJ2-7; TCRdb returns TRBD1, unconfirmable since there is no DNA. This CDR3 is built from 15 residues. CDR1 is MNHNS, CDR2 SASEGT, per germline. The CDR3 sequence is CASSLDRARAYEQYF.

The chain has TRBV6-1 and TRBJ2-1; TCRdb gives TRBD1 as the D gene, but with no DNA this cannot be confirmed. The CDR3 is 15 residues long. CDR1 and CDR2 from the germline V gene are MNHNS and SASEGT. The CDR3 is CASSGKTGPYNEQFF.

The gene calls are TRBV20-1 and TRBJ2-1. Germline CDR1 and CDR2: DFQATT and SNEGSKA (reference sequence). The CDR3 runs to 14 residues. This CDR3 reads CSARQRELYNEQFF.

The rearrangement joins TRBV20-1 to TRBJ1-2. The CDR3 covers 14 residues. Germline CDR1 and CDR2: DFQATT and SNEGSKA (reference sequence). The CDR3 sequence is CSALEGEELYGYTF.

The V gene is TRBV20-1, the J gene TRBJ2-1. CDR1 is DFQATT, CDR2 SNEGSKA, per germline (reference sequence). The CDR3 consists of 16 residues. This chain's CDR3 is CSARDESAYSYNEQFF.

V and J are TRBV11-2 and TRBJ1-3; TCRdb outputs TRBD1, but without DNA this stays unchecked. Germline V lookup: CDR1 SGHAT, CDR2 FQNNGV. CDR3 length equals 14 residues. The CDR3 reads CASSLDRASDTIYF.

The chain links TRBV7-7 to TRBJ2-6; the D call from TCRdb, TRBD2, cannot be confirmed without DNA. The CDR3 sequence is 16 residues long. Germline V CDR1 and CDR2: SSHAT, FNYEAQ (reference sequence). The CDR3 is CASSLAEGAGANVLTF.

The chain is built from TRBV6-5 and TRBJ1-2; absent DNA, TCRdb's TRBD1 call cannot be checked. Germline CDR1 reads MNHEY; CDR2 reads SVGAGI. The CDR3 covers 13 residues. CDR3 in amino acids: CASTDGGYGGYTF.

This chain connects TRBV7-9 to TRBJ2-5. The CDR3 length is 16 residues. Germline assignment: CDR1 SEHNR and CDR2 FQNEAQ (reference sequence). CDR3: CASSSNYLTGKETQYF.

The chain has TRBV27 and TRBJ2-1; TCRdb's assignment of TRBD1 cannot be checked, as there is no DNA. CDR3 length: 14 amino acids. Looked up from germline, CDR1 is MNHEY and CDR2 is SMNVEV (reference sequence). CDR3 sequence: CASSTRTGRDEQFF.

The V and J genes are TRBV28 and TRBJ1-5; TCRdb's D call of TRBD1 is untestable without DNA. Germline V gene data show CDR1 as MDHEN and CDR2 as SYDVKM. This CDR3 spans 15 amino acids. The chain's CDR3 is CASRLGTGNNQPQHF.

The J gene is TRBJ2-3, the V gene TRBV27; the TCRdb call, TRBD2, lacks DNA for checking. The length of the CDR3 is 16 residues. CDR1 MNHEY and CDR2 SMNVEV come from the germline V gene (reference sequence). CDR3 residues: CASSPETSVGADTQYF.

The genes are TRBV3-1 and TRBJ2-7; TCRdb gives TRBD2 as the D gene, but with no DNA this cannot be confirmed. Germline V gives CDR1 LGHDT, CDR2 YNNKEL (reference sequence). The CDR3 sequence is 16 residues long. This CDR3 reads CASRNSAGGALYEQYF.

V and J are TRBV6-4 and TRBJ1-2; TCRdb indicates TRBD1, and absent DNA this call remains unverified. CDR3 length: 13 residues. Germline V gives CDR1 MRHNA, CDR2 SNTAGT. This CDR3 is CASSPRANYGYTF.

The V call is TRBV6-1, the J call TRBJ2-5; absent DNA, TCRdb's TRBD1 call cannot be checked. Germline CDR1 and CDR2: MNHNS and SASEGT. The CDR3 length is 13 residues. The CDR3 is CASSEGGAETQYF.

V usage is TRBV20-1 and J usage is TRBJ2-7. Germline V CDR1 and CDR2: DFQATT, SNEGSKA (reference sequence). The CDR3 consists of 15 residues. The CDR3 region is CSARDRRQGSYEQYF.

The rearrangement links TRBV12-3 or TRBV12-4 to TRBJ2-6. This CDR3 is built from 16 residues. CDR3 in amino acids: CASSLRGISGANVLTF.

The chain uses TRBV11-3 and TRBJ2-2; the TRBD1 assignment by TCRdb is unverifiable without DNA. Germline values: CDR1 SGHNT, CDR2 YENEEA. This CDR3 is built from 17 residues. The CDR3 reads CASSLVNFGGSGGELFF.

CDR3 residues: CASSQGYFYEQYF. The rearrangement links TRBV4-1 to TRBJ2-7. Germline CDR1 is MGHRA and CDR2 is YSYEKL. The CDR3 has 13 amino acids.

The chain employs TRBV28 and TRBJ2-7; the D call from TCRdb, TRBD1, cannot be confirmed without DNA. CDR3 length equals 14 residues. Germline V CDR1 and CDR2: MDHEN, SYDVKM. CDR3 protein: CASSSPGQTYEQYF.